This entry concerns a single TCR beta chain. The sample carries other DNA sequences with the same CDR3. The data derive from a study of blood T cell repertoires in COVID-19. For the study at large: Samples came from the United States, Italy and Spain, spanning acute and convalescent COVID-19. Sources were T cells, B-cell-depleted T cells, or PBMCs; the material itself was cDNA or gDNA.

Trimming at V came to 4 bases and at J to 4 bases, leaving 5 bases not matched to a gene. This CDR3 region has 14 residues. Germline V gene lookup returns CDR1 MDHEN and CDR2 SYDVKM. Original processing notes: Estimates of nucleated cell counts were drawn from the amplification of reference gene primers. TCRdb's copy holds only in-frame clones and misses some; the assay was immunoSEQ multiplex PCR. The V and J calls and clone size come from that table; D and trimming were worked out from the DNA. The data show roughly 300,000 clones, about 83% seen once. Sequencing was performed on peripheral blood. J is TRBJ2-7 and V is TRBV28, with 9 positions matching TRBD1. The receptor was isolated from a woman between 45 and 60 years old with acute or convalescent COVID-19. The CDR3 region is CASSSGTGLYEQYF. The DNA of the CDR3 is TGTGCCAGCAGTTCCGGGACAGGGCTTTACGAGCAGTACTTC.